This TCR beta chain stems from a study of blood T cell repertoires in COVID-19. Clones were sequenced by immunoSEQ multiplex PCR, and TCRdb holds only the in-frame ones, with some missing. The top ten clones hold more than 30% of a sample with around 91,000 clones, around 85% of them seen once. The CDR3 length is 18 residues. J gave up 2 bases and V 2 bases, and 8 bases lay outside the gene matches. Germline V gene lookup returns CDR1 MGHDK and CDR2 SYGVNS. The origin of this receptor is a man older than 75 with acute or convalescent COVID-19. The V gene is TRBV25-1, the J gene TRBJ2-3, with 12 bases aligning to TRBD2. Sequencing input: peripheral blood. CDR3 amino acids: CASSERGRLAGVTDTQYF. DNA of the CDR3: TGTGCCAGCAGTGAAAGGGGGAGACTAGCGGGAGTCACAGATACGCAGTATTTT.